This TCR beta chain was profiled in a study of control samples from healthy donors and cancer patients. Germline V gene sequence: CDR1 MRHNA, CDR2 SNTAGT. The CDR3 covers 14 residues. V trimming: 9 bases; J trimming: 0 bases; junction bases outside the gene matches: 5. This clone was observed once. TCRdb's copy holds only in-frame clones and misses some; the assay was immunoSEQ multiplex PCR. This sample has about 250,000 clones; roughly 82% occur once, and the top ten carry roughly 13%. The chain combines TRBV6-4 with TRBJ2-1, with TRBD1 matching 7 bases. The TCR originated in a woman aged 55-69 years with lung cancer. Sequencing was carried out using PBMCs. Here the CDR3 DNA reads TGTGCCAGAGGGAGACAGGGCTCCTACAATGAGCAGTTCTTC. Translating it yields CARGRQGSYNEQFF.